Below, 18 T cell receptor beta chains from the same sample are listed, as sequenced in a study of cytomegalovirus exposure and HLA in healthy donors. The PCR had 60 Vbeta and 13 Jbeta primers. The data were produced by immunoSEQ multiplex PCR, yet TCRdb's version contains in-frame clones alone and is incomplete. This table holds some 140,000 clones, roughly 79% found once. The sequenced sample consisted of PBMCs. The receptors were gathered from a man younger than 35 in good health and CMV-seronegative.

The chain recombines TRBV5-1 with TRBJ2-7; TRBD1 might be the D (5 bases). Germline assignment: CDR1 SGHRS and CDR2 YFSETQ. Deletions cut 0 bases from V and 5 bases from J, with 9 bases between. The CDR3 is made up of 13 amino acids. CDR3 nucleotide sequence: TGCGCCAGCAGCTTGGCCAGGGCCCACGAGCAGTACTTC. The encoded protein is CASSLARAHEQYF.

The chain is built from TRBV7-9 and TRBJ1-4; D is unclear. This CDR3 contains 14 residues. V shed 7 bases and J shed 8 bases, with 17 bases lying between them. The V gene's germline CDR1 is SEHNR and CDR2 FQNEAQ (reference sequence). CDR3: CASTSMRSREKLFF. In nucleotides, the CDR3 is TGTGCCAGCACCTCCATGAGGTCACGAGAAAAACTGTTTTTT.

This clone appeared a single time. The chain couples TRBV29-1 to TRBJ2-7; D is perhaps TRBD1 (6 bases). Trimming cost V 3 bases and J 4 bases, with 13 bases left between them. Germline CDR1 reads SQVTM; CDR2 reads ANQGSEA. The CDR3 loop spans 13 amino acids. This chain's CDR3 is CSVEGARAYEQYF. The CDR3 DNA reads as TGCAGCGTTGAGGGGGCGCGGGCGTACGAGCAGTACTTC.

This chain connects TRBV21-1 to TRBJ1-2; the table's D call, TRBD1, was not checked against the DNA. TRBV21-1 is an annotated pseudogene. The CDR3 extends over 18 amino acids. The CDR3 DNA is TGTGCCAGCAGTCTACCTATGATCCGGGACAGTACTAACTATGGCTACACCTTC. The encoded protein is CASSLPMIRDSTNYGYTF.

V gene TRBV20-1 combines with J gene TRBJ1-1; D remains unclear. The CDR3 length is 11 residues. V dropped 5 bases and J dropped 4 bases, with 8 bases sitting between them. The germline gives CDR1 DFQATT, CDR2 SNEGSKA (reference sequence). CDR3 protein: CSAPSGTEAFF. CDR3 coding DNA: TGCAGTGCTCCATCGGGCACTGAAGCTTTCTTT.

The rearrangement uses TRBV19 and TRBJ2-4, with D possibly being TRBD2 (5 bases). Germline V CDR1 and CDR2: LNHDA, SQIVND (reference sequence). The length of the CDR3 is 16 residues. V gave up 4 bases and J gave up 3 bases, with 16 bases separating them. The DNA of the CDR3 is TGTGCCAGTAGTACCCCGGGGTGGAGAGACAAAAACATTCAGTACTTC. This translates into CASSTPGWRDKNIQYF.

This chain uses TRBV6-5 with TRBJ1-1; D unresolved. The ends were cut back, 8 bases at V and 4 bases at J, with 14 bases in the middle. The length of the CDR3 is 13 residues. Per the germline V gene, CDR1 is MNHEY and CDR2 is SVGAGI. CDR3 nucleotides: TGTGCCAGCGGCCGGGGTCACGGCACTGAAGCTTTCTTT. It codes for CASGRGHGTEAFF.

V usage is TRBV2 and J usage is TRBJ2-7; TRBD2 matches 14 bases. V shed 3 bases and J 0 bases; nucleotides not matched to a gene: 7. The CDR3 totals 18 residues. Germline V CDR1 and CDR2: SNHLY, FYNNEI. In nucleotides, the CDR3 is TGTGCCAGCAGTGATCCGGGACTAGCGGGGGCGCTCTCCTACGAGCAGTACTTC. It is translated as CASSDPGLAGALSYEQYF.

This clone was seen a few times. The CDR3 here is CAISEWGQGAGSPLHF. CDR3 bases: TGTGCCATCAGTGAATGGGGCCAGGGGGCAGGATCACCCCTCCACTTT. The chain joins TRBV10-3 to TRBJ1-6, with TRBD1 identical over 8 bases. The CDR3 is 16 residues long. Germline V CDR1 and CDR2: ENHRY, SYGVKD. V was clipped by 3 bases and J by 10 bases; unmatched bases: 11.

This chain links TRBV19 with TRBJ2-1; 12 bases line up with TRBD2. V lost 10 bases and J lost 4; bases outside the gene matches: 8. Germline V CDR1 and CDR2: LNHDA, SQIVND (reference sequence). The CDR3 has 15 residues. CDR3 protein: CATVLAGGPYNEQFF. CDR3 DNA sequence: TGTGCCACCGTACTAGCGGGGGGTCCTTACAATGAGCAGTTCTTC.

The chain carries TRBV7-9 and TRBJ1-2, with 11 bases lining up with TRBD1. The germline CDR1 and CDR2 sequences are SEHNR and FQNEAQ (reference sequence). V dropped 4 bases and J dropped 4; count of bases not matched to a gene: 8. The CDR3 extends over 16 amino acids. CDR3 sequence reads: CASSSDPGTGGYGYTF. The CDR3 bases are TGTGCCAGCAGCTCAGATCCCGGGACAGGGGGCTATGGCTACACCTTC.

This clone was seen just once. The chain recombines TRBV19 with TRBJ1-4; 7 nucleotides match TRBD1. The junction had 5 bases not matched to a gene; V was cut back by 5 bases and J by 2 bases. Germline V gene sequence: CDR1 LNHDA, CDR2 SQIVND (reference sequence). The CDR3 extends over 15 amino acids. In nucleotides, the CDR3 is TGTGCCAGTAGTCTCAGGGGGGAGACTAATGAAAAACTGTTTTTT. It is translated as CASSLRGETNEKLFF.

This clone came up a few times. The genes are TRBV5-1 and TRBJ1-1, with TRBD1 matching 8 bases. The CDR3 sequence is 14 residues long. The junction had 5 bases not matched to a gene; V was cut back by 4 bases and J by 3 bases. Germline lookup yields CDR1 SGHRS and CDR2 YFSETQ. The CDR3 coding sequence is TGCGCCAGCAGCAGAAGGACAGGGCACACTGAAGCTTTCTTT. Protein: CASSRRTGHTEAFF. Full variable domain (outside the CDR3, taken from reference TRBV5-1 and TRBJ1-1): KAGVTQTPRYLIKTRGQQVTLSCSPISGHRSVSWYQQTPGQGLQFLFEYFSETQRNKGNFPGRFSGRQFSNSRSEMNVSTLELGDSALYLCASSRRTGHTEAFFGQGTRLTVV.

The rearrangement joins TRBV7-2 to TRBJ2-6, with 8 bases fitting TRBD1. This CDR3 has 19 amino acids. The ends lost 1 base at V and 0 bases at J; junction bases unmatched: 8. Germline V gene sequence: CDR1 SGHTA, CDR2 FQGNSA. CDR3 loop: CASSLGAGTGFSGANVLTF. The CDR3 nucleotides are TGTGCCAGCAGCTTAGGGGCAGGGACAGGTTTCTCTGGGGCCAACGTCCTGACTTTC.

This chain links TRBV12-5 with TRBJ1-5; D remains ambiguous. This CDR3 spans 14 amino acids. Trimming removed 5 bases from V and 4 bases from J, with 12 bases in between. Germline V gene lookup returns CDR1 LGHNT and CDR2 FRNRAP. The CDR3 region is CASGVGPGNQPQHF. For the CDR3, the DNA is TGTGCTAGTGGTGTGGGTCCGGGGAATCAGCCCCAGCATTTT. The full variable domain, with the rest looked up from reference TRBV12-5 and TRBJ1-5, is DARVTQTPRHKVTEMGQEVTMRCQPILGHNTVFWYRQTMMQGLELLAYFRNRAPLDDSGMPKDRFSAEMPDATLATLKIQPSEPRDSAVYFCASGVGPGNQPQHFGDGTRLSIL.

This clone was seen a few times. The J gene is TRBJ1-1, the V gene TRBV28, with D possibly being TRBD1 (5 bases). V shed 9 bases and J shed 8 bases, with 16 bases lying between them. The CDR3 is made up of 12 amino acids. Germline-derived CDR1 and CDR2 are MDHEN and SYDVKM. The CDR3, as DNA: TGTGCCAGTTACCGATGGGGCGGAGAAGCTTTCTTT. Residues: CASYRWGGEAFF.

The genes are TRBV28 and TRBJ1-2; D is possibly TRBD1 (6 bases). V was pared by 6 bases and J by 6 bases, with 14 bases between. The germline V gene encodes CDR1 MDHEN and CDR2 SYDVKM. This CDR3 is 13 amino acids long. The CDR3 reads CASSRTGWNGYTF. CDR3 nucleotides: TGTGCCAGCAGCCGTACAGGGTGGAATGGCTACACCTTC.

This clone was seen a handful of times. V is TRBV7-9 and J is TRBJ1-1; D is uncertain. The CDR3 runs to 14 residues. CDR1 is SEHNR and CDR2 is FQNEAQ in the germline V gene (reference sequence). V gave up 2 bases and J gave up 3 bases, with 10 bases separating them. CDR3 DNA: TGTGCCAGCAGCTTATTTAGGAGGGACACTGAAGCTTTCTTT. This encodes CASSLFRRDTEAFF.